This T cell receptor (beta chain) is drawn from a study of cytomegalovirus exposure and HLA in healthy donors. Overall study: The Caucasian-associated ancestry cluster held 65% to 85% of 300 to 450 genotyped donors. Study findings and constraints: Analyses of presence/absence relied on an assumption of roughly uniform sequencing depth across donors.

The CDR3 contains 14 residues. Trimming removed 0 bases from V and 0 bases from J, with 6 bases in between. Germline assignment: CDR1 SGHNT and CDR2 YYREEE (reference sequence). This clone showed up just once. Its antigen is undetermined. The PCR was carried out with 60 Vbeta primers and 13 Jbeta primers. Libraries were prepared by immunoSEQ multiplex PCR; TCRdb keeps only in-frame clonotypes and omits some of them. The sample records about 240,000 clones, about 81% being singletons. The genes are TRBV5-4 and TRBJ1-1; D gene uncertain. The sample was PBMCs. The clonotype was recovered from a woman in her 40s in good health and CMV-seropositive. The CDR3: CASSLARLNTEAFF. The CDR3 DNA follows: TGTGCCAGCAGCTTGGCCCGGTTGAACACTGAAGCTTTCTTT.